This T cell receptor (beta chain) was observed in a study of OX40 agonist ivuxolimab in advanced cancers. Study-level information: The drug used for patients, ivuxolimab, was an agonistic anti-OX40 (CD134) antibody.

Germline-derived CDR1 and CDR2 are SGHAT and FQNNGV. Trimming removed 5 bases at V and 0 bases at J, with 11 bases between. The CDR3 is 15 residues long. Researchers took blood at baseline, on cycle 4 day 1, and on cycle 7 day 1. Sequencing was performed with immunoSEQ multiplex PCR; in TCRdb, only in-frame clones are kept and a portion is missing. The sample includes around 53,000 clones, 65% to 85% of them seen just once. The sequenced sample was CD4+ or CD8+ T cells sorted from blood, obtained in a trial of the OX40 agonist ivuxolimab. The chain recombines TRBV11-2 with TRBJ1-3; D is perhaps TRBD1 (6 bases). This TCR was sampled from an adult with an advanced solid tumor such as melanoma, head and neck, liver or kidney cancer. In DNA form, the CDR3 reads TGTGCCAGCAGCCCGCGGGGGGCCTCTGGAAACACCATATATTTT. Encoded protein: CASSPRGASGNTIYF.